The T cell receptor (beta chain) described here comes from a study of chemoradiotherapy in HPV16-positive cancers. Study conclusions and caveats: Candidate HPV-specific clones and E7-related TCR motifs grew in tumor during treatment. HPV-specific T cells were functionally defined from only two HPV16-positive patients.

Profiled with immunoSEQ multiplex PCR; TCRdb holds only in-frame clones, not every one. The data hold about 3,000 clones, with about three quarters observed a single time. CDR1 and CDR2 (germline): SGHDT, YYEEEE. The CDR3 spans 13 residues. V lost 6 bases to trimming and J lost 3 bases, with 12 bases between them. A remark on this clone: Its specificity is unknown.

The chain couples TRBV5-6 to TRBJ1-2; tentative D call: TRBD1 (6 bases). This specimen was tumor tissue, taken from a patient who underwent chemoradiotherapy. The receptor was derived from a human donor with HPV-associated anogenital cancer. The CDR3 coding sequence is TGTGCCAGCAACCACAGGGACCACTATGGCTACACCTTC. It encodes CASNHRDHYGYTF.